Below, one TCR beta chain is given with its context. TCRdb's table, derived via immunoSEQ multiplex PCR, lists solely in-frame clones and lacks some. Of about 6,000 clones in the sample, approximately 70% were seen once. Patients having total pancreatectomy with islet autotransplantation provided the chronic pancreatitis pancreas tissue. This specimen comes from a study of immune characteristics of hereditary and idiopathic chronic pancreatitis. V was pared by 1 base and J by 5 bases, with 11 bases between. Germline CDR1 SGHVS, CDR2 FQNEAQ. The length of the CDR3 is 14 residues. What was sequenced was pancreas tissue with hereditary chronic pancreatitis. The TCR sequence derives from a human donor with chronic pancreatitis. The J gene is TRBJ2-5, the V gene TRBV7-8, with D unresolved. CDR3 nucleotides: TGTGCCAGCAGCTTAGGTGCCGCCGCGGAGACCCAGTACTTC. This translates into CASSLGAAAETQYF.